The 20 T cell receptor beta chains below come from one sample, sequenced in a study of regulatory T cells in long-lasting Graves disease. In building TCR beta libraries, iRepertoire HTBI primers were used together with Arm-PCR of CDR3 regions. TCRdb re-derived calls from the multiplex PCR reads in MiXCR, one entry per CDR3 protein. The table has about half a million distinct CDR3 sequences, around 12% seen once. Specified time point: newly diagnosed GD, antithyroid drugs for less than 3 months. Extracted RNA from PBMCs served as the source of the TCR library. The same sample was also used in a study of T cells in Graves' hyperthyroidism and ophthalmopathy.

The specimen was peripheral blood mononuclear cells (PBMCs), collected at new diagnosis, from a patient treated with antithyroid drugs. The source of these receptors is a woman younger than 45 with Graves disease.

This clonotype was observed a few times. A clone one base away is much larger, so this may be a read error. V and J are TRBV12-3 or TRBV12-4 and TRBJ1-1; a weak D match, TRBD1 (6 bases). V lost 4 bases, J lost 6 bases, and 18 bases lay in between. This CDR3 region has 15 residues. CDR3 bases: TGTGCCAGCAGTTCCCCCCACAGGGAGCATCCTGAAGCTTTCTTT. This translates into CASSSPHREHPEAFF.

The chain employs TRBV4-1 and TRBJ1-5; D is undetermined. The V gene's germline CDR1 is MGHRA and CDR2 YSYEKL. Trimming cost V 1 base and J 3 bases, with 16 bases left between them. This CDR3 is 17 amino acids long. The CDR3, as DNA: TGCGCCAGCAGCCAAGGGGTATATCGGACTGCCAATCAGCCCCAGCATTTT. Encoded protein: CASSQGVYRTANQPQHF.

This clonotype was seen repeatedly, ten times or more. CDR3 protein: CASSRSPLNEQFF. The DNA for the CDR3 is TGTGCCAGCAGTCGGAGTCCACTCAATGAGCAGTTCTTC. The J gene is TRBJ2-1, the V gene TRBV6-2 or TRBV6-3, with D hard to call. V dropped 5 bases and J dropped 6 bases, with 11 bases sitting between them. In germline, CDR1 is MNHEY, CDR2 SVGEGT. The CDR3 is 13 amino acids.

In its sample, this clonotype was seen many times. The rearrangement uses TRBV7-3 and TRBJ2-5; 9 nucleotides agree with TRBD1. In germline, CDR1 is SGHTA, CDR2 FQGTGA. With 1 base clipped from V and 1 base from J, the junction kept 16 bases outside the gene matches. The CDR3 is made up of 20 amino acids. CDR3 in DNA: TGTGCCAGCAGCTTAAGATACCGGGACAGGGTATCCTCCGGCCAAGAGACCCAGTACTTC. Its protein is CASSLRYRDRVSSGQETQYF.

The CDR3 spells CASGRTANSNQPQHF. DNA for the CDR3: TGTGCCAGCGGGAGGACAGCTAATAGCAATCAGCCCCAGCATTTT. V and J are TRBV6-1 and TRBJ1-5; possible D gene TRBD1, 6 bases. Deletions cut 8 bases from V and 0 bases from J, with 14 bases between. Per germline, CDR1 MNHNS and CDR2 SASEGT. This CDR3 spans 15 amino acids.

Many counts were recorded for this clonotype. CDR3 residues: CASRVAGAYNEQFF. CDR3 nucleotide sequence: TGCGCCAGCAGGGTAGCGGGAGCCTACAATGAGCAGTTCTTC. The gene calls are TRBV10-2 and TRBJ2-1; TRBD2 matches 9 bases. The CDR3 has 14 amino acids. The V segment lost 6 bases and the J segment 2 bases; nucleotides outside the gene matches: 2. Germline CDR1 is WSHSY and CDR2 is SAAADI.

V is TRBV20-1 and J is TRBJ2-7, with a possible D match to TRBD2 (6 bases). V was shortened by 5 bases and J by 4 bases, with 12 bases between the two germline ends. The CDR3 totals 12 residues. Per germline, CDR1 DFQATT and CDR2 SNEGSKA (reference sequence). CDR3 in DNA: TGCAGTGCTTCAGCGGGTACTTACGAGCAGTACTTC. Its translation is CSASAGTYEQYF.

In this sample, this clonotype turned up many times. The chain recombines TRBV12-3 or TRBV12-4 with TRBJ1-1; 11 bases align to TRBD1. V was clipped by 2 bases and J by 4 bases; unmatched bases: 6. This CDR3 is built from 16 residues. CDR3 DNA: TGTGCCAGCAGTTTACCGTTGGGGACAGGGGGCACTGAAGCTTTCTTT. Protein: CASSLPLGTGGTEAFF.

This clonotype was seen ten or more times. CDR3 protein: CAISPGTGMVNEQFF. In nucleotides, the CDR3 is TGTGCCATTTCCCCCGGGACAGGGATGGTGAATGAGCAGTTCTTC. The chain is built from TRBV10-3 and TRBJ2-1, with 9 bases identical to TRBD1. The CDR3 runs to 15 residues. Germline lookup yields CDR1 ENHRY and CDR2 SYGVKD. Germline trimming cut 9 bases from V and 7 bases from J; bases unmatched to any gene: 13.

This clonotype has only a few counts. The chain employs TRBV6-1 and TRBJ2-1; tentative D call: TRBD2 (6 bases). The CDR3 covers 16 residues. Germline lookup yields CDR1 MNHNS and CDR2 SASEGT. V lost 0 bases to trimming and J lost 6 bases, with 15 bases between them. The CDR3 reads CASSEAGGIRVNEQFF. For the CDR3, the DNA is TGTGCCAGCAGTGAAGCCGGCGGGATACGGGTCAATGAGCAGTTCTTC.

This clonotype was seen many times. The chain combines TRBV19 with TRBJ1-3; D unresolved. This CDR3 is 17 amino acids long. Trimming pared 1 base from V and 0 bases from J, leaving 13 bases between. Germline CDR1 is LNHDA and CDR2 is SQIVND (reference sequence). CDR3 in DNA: TGTGCCAGTAGTATAGTGGTACAGCCTAGCTCTGGAAACACCATATATTTT. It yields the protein CASSIVVQPSSGNTIYF.

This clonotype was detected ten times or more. CDR3: CASSSTTAYQETQYF. CDR3 sequence (DNA): TGTGCCAGCAGCTCTACGACGGCTTACCAAGAGACCCAGTACTTC. The chain carries TRBV7-9 and TRBJ2-5; D unresolved. The CDR3 is 15 residues long. V shed 4 bases and J shed 0 bases, with 12 bases lying between them. The germline CDR1 and CDR2 sequences are SEHNR and FQNEAQ (reference sequence).

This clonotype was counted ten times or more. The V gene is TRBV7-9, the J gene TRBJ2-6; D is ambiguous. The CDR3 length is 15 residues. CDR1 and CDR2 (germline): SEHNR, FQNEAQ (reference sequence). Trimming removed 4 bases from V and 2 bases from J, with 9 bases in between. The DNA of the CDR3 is TGTGCCAGCAGCTCCACCCCGACTGGGGCCAACGTCCTGACTTTC. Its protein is CASSSTPTGANVLTF.

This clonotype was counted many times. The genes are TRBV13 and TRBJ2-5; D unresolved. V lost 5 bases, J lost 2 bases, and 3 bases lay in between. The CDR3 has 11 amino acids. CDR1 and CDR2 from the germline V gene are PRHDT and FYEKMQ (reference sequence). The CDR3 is CASSQQETQYF. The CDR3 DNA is TGTGCCAGCAGCCAACAAGAGACCCAGTACTTC.

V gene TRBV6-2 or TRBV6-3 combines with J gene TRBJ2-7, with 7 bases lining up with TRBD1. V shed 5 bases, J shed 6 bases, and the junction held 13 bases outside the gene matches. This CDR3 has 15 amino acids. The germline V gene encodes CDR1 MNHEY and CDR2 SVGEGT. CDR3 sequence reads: CASSPLSLQGIEQYF. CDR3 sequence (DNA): TGTGCCAGCAGTCCTTTATCCCTACAGGGGATCGAGCAGTACTTC.

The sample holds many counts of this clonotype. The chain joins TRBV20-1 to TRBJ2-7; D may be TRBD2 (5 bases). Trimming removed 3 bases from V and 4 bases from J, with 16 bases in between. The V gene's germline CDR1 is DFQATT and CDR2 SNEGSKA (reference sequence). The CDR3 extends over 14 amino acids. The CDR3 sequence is CSASRTERRYEQYF. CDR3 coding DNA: TGCAGTGCTAGTCGCACGGAGCGGCGGTACGAGCAGTACTTC.

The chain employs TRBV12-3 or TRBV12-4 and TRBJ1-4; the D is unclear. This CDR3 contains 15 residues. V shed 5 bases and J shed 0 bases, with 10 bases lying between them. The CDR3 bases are TGTGCCAGCAGTCGACACACCTCAACTAATGAAAAACTGTTTTTT. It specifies CASSRHTSTNEKLFF.

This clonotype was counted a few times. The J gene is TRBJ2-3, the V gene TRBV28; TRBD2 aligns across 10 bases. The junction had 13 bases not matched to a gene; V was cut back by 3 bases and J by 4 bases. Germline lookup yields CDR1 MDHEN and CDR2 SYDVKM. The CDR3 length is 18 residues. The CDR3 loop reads CASSFLSGPAGGSDTQYF. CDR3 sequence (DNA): TGTGCCAGCAGTTTCCTTTCGGGACCAGCGGGAGGGTCAGATACGCAGTATTTT. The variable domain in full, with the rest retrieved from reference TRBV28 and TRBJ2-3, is DVKVTQSSRYLVKRTGEKVFLECVQDMDHENMFWYRQDPGLGLRLIYFSYDVKMKEKGDIPEGYSVSREKKERFSLILESASTNQTSMYLCASSFLSGPAGGSDTQYFGPGTRLTVL.

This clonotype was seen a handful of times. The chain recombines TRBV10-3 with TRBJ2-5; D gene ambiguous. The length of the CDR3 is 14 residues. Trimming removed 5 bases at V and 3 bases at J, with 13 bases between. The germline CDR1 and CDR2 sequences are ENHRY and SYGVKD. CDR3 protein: CAISPTANEETQYF. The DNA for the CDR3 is TGTGCCATCAGTCCCACTGCGAATGAAGAGACCCAGTACTTC.

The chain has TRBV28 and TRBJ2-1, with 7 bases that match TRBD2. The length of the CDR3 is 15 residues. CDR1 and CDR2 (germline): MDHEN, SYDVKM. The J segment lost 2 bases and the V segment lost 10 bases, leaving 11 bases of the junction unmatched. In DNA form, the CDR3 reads TGTGCCACCTCGCCCCTAGCGGAAACCTACAATGAGCAGTTCTTC. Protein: CATSPLAETYNEQFF.